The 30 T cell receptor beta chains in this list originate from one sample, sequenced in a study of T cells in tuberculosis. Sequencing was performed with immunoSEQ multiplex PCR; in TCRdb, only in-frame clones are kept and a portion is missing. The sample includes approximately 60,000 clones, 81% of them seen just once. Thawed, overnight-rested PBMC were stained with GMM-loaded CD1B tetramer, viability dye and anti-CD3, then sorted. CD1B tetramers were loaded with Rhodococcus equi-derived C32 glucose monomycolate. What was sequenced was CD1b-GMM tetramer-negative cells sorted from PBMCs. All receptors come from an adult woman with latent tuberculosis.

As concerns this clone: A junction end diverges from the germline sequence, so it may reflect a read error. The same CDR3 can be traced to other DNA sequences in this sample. DNA of the CDR3: TGTGCCAGCAGCATTACAGGGGAGCAAGGAAATACCATATATTTT. Translated: CASSITGEQGNTIYF. The rearrangement joins TRBV7-9 to TRBJ1-3, with 7 bases aligning to TRBD1. This CDR3 is built from 15 residues. Germline CDR1 and CDR2: SEHNR and FQNEAQ (reference sequence). Filled out from reference TRBV7-9 and TRBJ1-3, the complete variable domain reads DTGVSQNPRHKITKRGQNVTFRCDPISEHNRLYWYRQTLGQGPEFLTYFQNEAQLEKSRLLSDRFSAERPKGSFSTLEIQRTEQGDSAMYLCASSITGEQGNTIYFGEGSWLTVV.

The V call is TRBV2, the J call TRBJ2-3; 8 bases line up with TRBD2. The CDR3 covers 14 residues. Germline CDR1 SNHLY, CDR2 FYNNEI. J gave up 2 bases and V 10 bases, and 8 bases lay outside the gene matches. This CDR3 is CATSAGASTDTQYF. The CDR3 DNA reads TGTGCCACTTCAGCGGGAGCCTCCACAGATACGCAGTATTTT.

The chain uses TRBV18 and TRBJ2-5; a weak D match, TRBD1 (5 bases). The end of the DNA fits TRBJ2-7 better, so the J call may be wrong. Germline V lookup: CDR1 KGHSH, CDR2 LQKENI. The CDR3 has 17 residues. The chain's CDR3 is CASSPQVTGIGSYEQYF. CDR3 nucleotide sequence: TGTGCCAGCTCACCACAAGTAACAGGAATTGGCTCCTACGAGCAGTACTTC.

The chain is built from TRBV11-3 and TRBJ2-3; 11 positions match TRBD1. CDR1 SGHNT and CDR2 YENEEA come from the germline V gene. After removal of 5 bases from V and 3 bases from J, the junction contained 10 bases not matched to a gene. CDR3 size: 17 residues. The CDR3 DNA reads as TGTGCCAGCAGCCGACGGGACAGGGGGTCCTTTACAGATACGCAGTATTTT. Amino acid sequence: CASSRRDRGSFTDTQYF.

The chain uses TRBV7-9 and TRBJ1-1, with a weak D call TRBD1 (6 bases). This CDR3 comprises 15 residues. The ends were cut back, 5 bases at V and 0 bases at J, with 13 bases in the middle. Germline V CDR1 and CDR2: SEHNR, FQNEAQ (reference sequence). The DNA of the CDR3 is TGTGCCAGCAGCCCACGAACAGGGCTGAACACTGAAGCTTTCTTT. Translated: CASSPRTGLNTEAFF.

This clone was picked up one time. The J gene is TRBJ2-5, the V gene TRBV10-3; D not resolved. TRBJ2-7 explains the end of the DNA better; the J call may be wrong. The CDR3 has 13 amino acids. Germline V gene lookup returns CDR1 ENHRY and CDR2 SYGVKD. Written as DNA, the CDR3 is TGTGCCATCAGTGGGTACTACTCCTACGAGCAGTACTTC. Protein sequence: CAISGYYSYEQYF.

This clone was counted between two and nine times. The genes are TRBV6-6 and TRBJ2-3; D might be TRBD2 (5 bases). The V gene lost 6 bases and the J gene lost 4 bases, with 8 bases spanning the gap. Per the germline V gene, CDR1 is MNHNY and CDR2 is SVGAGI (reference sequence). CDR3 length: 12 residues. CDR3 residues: CASSGGSDTQYF. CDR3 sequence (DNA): TGTGCCAGCAGCGGAGGTTCAGATACGCAGTATTTT.

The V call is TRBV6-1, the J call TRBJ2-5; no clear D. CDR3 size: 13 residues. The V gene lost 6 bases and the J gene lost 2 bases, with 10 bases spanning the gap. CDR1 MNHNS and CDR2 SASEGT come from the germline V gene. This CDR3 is CASSPRLQETQYF. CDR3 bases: TGTGCCAGCAGCCCCAGATTACAAGAGACCCAGTACTTC.

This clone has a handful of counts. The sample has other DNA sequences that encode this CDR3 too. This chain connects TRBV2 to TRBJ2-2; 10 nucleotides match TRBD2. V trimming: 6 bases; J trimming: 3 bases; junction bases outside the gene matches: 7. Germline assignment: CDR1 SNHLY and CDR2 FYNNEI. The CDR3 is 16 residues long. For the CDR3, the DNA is TGTGCCAGCAGAGGCAGCGGGGGGGTAGACACCGGGGAGCTGTTTTTT. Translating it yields CASRGSGGVDTGELFF. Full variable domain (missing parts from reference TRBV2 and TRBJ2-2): EPEVTQTPSHQVTQMGQEVILRCVPISNHLYFYWYRQILGQKVEFLVSFYNNEISEKSEIFDDQFSVERPDGSNFTLKIRSTKLEDSAMYFCASRGSGGVDTGELFFGEGSRLTVL.

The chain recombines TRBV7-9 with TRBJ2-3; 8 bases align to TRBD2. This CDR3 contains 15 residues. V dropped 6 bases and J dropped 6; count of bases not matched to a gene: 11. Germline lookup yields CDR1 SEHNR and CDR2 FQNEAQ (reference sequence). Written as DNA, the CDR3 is TGTGCCAGCAGTCCCCCAGCGGGAGAATCGGATACGCAGTATTTT. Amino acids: CASSPPAGESDTQYF.

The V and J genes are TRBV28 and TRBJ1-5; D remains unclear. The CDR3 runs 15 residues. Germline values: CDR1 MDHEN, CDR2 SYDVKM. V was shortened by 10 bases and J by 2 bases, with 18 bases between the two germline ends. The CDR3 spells CATSSRAHGNQPQHF. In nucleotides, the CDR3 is TGTGCCACATCATCCCGAGCTCATGGCAATCAGCCCCAGCATTTT.

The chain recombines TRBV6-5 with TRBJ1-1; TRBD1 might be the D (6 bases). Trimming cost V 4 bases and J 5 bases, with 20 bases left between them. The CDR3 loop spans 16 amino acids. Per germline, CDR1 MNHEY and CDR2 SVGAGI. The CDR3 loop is CASSSHRDTLGTEAFF. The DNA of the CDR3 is TGTGCCAGCAGTTCCCACCGGGACACCCTGGGGACTGAAGCTTTCTTT.

This CDR3 is CASSANGTPQETQYF. CDR3 sequence (DNA): TGTGCCAGCAGTGCCAATGGGACTCCCCAAGAGACCCAGTACTTC. The rearrangement links TRBV2 to TRBJ2-5, with D possibly matching TRBD2 (6 bases). Germline V gene lookup returns CDR1 SNHLY and CDR2 FYNNEI. There are 15 residues in the CDR3. Trimming removed 4 bases from V and 1 base from J, with 13 bases in between.

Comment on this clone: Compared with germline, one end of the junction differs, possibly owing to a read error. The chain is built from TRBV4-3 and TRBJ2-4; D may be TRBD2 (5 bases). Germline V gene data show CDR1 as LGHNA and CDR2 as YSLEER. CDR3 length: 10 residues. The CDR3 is CASSPRRCCF. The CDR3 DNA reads TGCGCCAGCAGCCCCAGGAGGTGTTGTTTC.

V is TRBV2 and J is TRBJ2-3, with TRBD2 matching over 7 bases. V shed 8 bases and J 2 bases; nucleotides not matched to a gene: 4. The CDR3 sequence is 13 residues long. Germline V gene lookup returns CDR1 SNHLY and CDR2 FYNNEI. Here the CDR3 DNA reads TGTGCCAGCGGGAGGGCCCTCACAGATACGCAGTATTTT. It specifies CASGRALTDTQYF.

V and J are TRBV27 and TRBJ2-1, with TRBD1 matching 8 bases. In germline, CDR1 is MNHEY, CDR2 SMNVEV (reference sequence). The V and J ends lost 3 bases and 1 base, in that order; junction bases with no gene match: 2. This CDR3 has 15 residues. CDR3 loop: CASSFGDRSYNEQFF. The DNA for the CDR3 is TGTGCCAGCAGTTTTGGGGACAGGTCCTACAATGAGCAGTTCTTC.

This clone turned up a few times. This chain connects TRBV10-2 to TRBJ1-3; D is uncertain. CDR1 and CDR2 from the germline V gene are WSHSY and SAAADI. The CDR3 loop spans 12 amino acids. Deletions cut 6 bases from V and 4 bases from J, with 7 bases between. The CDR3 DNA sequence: TGCGCCAGCAGCCTAGCCGGAAACACCATATATTTT. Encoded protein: CASSLAGNTIYF.

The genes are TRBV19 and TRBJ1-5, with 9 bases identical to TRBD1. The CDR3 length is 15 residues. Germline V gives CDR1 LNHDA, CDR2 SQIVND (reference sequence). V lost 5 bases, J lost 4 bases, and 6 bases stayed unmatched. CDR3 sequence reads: CASSVGTGQNQPQHF. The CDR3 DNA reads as TGTGCCAGTAGTGTCGGGACAGGGCAAAATCAGCCCCAGCATTTT.

The CDR3 loop is CASSQVDMGLAGINEQFF. Here the CDR3 DNA reads TGCGCCAGCAGCCAAGTGGACATGGGACTAGCGGGAATCAATGAGCAGTTCTTC. This chain joins TRBV4-1 and TRBJ2-1; 13 bases match TRBD2. This CDR3 has 18 amino acids. In germline, CDR1 is MGHRA, CDR2 YSYEKL. V gave up 1 base and J gave up 6 bases; unmatched junction bases: 9.

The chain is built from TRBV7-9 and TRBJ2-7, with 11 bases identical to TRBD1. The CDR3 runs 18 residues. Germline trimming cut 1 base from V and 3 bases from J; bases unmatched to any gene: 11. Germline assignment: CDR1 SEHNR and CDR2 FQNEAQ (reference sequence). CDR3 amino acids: CASSLGSRTGGAGYEQYF. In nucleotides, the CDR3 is TGTGCCAGCAGCTTAGGGTCAAGGACAGGGGGCGCCGGCTACGAGCAGTACTTC.

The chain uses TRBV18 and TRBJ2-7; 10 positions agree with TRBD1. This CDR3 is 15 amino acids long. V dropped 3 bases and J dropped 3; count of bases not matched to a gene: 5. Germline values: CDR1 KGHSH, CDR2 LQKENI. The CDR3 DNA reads TGTGCCAGCTCACCCCGCGGACAGGGGGTCTACGAGCAGTACTTC. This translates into CASSPRGQGVYEQYF.

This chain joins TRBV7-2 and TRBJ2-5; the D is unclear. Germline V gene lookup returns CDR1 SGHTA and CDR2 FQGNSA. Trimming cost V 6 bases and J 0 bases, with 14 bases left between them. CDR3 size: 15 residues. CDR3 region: CASSPYRSNQETQYF. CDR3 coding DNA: TGTGCCAGCAGTCCATATCGGAGTAACCAAGAGACCCAGTACTTC.

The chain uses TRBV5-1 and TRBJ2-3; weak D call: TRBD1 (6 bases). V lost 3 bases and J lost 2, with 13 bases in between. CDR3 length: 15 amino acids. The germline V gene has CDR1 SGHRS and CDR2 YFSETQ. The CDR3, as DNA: TGCGCCAGCAGCTCCACAGGGTGGGTCACAGATACGCAGTATTTT. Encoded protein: CASSSTGWVTDTQYF. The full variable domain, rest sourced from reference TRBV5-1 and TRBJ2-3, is KAGVTQTPRYLIKTRGQQVTLSCSPISGHRSVSWYQQTPGQGLQFLFEYFSETQRNKGNFPGRFSGRQFSNSRSEMNVSTLELGDSALYLCASSSTGWVTDTQYFGPGTRLTVL.

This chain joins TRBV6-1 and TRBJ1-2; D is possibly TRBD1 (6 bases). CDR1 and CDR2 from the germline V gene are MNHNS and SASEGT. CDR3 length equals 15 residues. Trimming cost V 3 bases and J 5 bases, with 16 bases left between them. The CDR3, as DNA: TGTGCCAGCAGTGATGACAGGTCCAGAATTTATGGCTACACCTTC. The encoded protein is CASSDDRSRIYGYTF.

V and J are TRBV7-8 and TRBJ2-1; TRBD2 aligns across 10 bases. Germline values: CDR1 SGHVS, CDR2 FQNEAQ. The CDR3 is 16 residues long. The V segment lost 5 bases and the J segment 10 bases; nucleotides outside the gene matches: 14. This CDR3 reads CASSPRLAGLGEEQFF. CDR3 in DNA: TGTGCCAGCAGCCCCCGACTAGCGGGCTTAGGGGAGGAGCAGTTCTTC.

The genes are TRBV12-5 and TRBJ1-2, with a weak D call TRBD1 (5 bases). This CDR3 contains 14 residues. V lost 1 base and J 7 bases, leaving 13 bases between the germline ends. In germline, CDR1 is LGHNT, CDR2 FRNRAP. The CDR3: CASGLALQGGGYTF. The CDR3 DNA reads TGTGCTAGTGGTTTGGCCCTTCAGGGAGGTGGCTACACCTTC.

The CDR3 spells CASSYSEAEKDEQYF. CDR3 DNA sequence: TGTGCCAGCAGTTACTCGGAGGCAGAGAAGGACGAGCAGTACTTC. The rearrangement joins TRBV6-5 to TRBJ2-7; weak D call: TRBD2 (5 bases). CDR3 length: 15 amino acids. Trimming cost V 0 bases and J 5 bases, with 14 bases left between them. The germline gives CDR1 MNHEY, CDR2 SVGAGI.

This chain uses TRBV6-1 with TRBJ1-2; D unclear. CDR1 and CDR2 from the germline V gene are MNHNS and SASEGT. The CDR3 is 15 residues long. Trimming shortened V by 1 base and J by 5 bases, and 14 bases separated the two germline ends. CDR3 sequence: CASSEEPGGVYGYTF. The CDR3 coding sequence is TGTGCCAGCAGTGAAGAACCGGGTGGAGTTTATGGCTACACCTTC.

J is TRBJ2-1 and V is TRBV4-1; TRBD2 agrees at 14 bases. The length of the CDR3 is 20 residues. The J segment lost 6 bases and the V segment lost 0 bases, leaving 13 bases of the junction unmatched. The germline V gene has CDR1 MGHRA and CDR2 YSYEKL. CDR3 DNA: TGCGCCAGCAGCCAAGATTGGTCGACTAGCGGGAGGGTATTGGGCAATGAGCAGTTCTTC. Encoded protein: CASSQDWSTSGRVLGNEQFF.

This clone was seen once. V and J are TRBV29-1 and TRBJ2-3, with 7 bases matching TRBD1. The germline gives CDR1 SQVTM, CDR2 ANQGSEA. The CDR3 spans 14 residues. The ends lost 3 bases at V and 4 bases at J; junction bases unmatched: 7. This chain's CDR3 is CSVEKGASADTQYF. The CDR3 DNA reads TGCAGCGTTGAGAAGGGGGCTTCGGCAGATACGCAGTATTTT.